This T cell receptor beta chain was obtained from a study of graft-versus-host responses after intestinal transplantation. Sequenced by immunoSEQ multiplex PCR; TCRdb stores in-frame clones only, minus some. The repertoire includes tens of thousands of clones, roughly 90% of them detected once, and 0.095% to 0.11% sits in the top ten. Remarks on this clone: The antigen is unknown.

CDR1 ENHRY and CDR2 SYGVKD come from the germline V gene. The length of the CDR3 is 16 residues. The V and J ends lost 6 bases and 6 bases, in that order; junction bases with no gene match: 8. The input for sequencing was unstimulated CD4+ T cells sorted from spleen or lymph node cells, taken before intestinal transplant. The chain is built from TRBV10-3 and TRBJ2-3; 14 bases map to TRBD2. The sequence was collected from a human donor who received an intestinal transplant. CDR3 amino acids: CAISLTSGGAADTQYF. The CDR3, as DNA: TGTGCCATCAGCTTGACTAGCGGGGGGGCGGCGGATACGCAGTATTTT.